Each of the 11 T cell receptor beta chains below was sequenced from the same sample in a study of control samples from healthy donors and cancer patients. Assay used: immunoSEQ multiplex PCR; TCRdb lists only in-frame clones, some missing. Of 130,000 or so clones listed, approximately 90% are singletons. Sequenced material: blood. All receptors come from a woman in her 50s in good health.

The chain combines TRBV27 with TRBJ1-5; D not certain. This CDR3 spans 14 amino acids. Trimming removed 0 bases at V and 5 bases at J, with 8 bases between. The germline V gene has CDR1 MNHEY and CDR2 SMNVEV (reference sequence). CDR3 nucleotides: TGTGCCAGCAGTTTATCAGTAGACCATCAGCCCCAGCATTTT. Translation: CASSLSVDHQPQHF.

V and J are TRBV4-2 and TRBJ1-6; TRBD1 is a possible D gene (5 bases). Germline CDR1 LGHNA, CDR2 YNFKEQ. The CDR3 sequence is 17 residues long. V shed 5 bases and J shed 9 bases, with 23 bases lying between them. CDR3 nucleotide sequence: TGTGCCAGCAGCACGAAGAAATCTGGGCAGGGAGGTTCACCCCTCCACTTT. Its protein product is CASSTKKSGQGGSPLHF.

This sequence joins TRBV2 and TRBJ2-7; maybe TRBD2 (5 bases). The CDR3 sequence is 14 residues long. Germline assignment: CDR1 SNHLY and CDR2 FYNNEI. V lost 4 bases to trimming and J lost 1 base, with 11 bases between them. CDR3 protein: CASSAEGISYEQYF. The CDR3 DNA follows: TGTGCCAGCAGTGCCGAGGGAATATCCTACGAGCAGTACTTC.

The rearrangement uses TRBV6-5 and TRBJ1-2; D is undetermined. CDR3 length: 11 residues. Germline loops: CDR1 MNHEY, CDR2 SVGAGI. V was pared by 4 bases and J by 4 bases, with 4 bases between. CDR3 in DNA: TGTGCCAGCAGTTTTCCCTATGGCTACACCTTC. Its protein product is CASSFPYGYTF.

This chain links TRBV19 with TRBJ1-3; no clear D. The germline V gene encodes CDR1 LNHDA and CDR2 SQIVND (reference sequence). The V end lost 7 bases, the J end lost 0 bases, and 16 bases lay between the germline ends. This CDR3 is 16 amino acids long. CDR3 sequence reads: CASTPIGRISGNTIYF. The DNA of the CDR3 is TGTGCCAGTACCCCGATTGGACGGATCTCTGGAAACACCATATATTTT.

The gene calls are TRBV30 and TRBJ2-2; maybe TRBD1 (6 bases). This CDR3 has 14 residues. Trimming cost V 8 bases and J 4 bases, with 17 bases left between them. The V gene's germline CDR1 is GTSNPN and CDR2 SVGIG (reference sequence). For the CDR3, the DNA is TGTGCCCTGGGACACCCCAGGGTCACCGGGGAGCTGTTTTTT. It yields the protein CALGHPRVTGELFF.

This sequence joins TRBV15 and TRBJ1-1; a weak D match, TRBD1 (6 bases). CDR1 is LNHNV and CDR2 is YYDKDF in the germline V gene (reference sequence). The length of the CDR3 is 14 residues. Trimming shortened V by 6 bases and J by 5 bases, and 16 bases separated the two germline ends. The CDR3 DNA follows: TGTGCCACCAGTCATAGGGGGGTTGGAACTGAAGCTTTCTTT. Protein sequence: CATSHRGVGTEAFF.

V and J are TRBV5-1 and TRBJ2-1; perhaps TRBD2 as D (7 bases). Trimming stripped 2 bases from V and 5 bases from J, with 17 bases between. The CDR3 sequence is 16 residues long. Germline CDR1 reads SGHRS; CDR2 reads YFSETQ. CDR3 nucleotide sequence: TGCGCCAGCAGCTTTACGCTAGGGGGGGGCGACAATGAGCAGTTCTTC. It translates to CASSFTLGGGDNEQFF.

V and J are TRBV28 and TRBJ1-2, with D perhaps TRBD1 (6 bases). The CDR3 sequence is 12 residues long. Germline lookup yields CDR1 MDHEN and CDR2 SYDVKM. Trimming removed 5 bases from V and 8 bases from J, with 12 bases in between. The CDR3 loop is CASSGTSRGYTF. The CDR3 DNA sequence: TGTGCCAGCAGTGGGACATCTAGAGGCTACACCTTC.

The CDR3 is CASSGGWFTGELFF. The CDR3, as DNA: TGTGCCAGCAGTGGGGGTTGGTTCACCGGGGAGCTGTTTTTT. The chain combines TRBV2 with TRBJ2-2; the D is unclear. With 4 bases removed from V and 4 bases from J, the gap between germline ends came to 10 bases. CDR3 size: 14 residues. Germline V gene lookup returns CDR1 SNHLY and CDR2 FYNNEI.

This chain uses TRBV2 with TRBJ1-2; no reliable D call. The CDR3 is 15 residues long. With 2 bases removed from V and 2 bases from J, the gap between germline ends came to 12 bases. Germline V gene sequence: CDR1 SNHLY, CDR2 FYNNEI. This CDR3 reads CASSELVGNNYGYTF. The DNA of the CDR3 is TGTGCCAGCAGTGAATTAGTAGGGAACAACTATGGCTACACCTTC.